This T cell receptor (beta chain) was captured in a study of cytomegalovirus exposure and HLA in healthy donors. The PCR contained 60 Vbeta and 13 Jbeta primers. Original processing methods: A follow-up analysis tallied around 80 million unique TCR beta chains, roughly 11 million shared. The assay was immunoSEQ multiplex PCR, and TCRdb's table has in-frame clones only and misses some. Clonal size and the V and J genes are those of that table, whereas D and trimming came from the DNA. In the table there are roughly 150,000 clones, 65% to 80% of which are singletons. Whole-study results and caveats: TCR beta chains numbering some 160 were designated cytomegalovirus-associated.

This clone was found once. Its matching antigen is unknown. The germline V gene has CDR1 SGHNT and CDR2 YENEEA. Germline trimming cut 5 bases from V and 7 bases from J; bases unmatched to any gene: 14. CDR3 size: 16 residues. This TCR derives from a woman younger than 45 in good health and CMV-seronegative. Sequencing used PBMCs. V usage is TRBV11-3 and J usage is TRBJ2-1, with 7 bases identical to TRBD1. The CDR3 reads CASSKGGQAFRNEQFF. DNA of the CDR3: TGTGCCAGCAGCAAAGGCGGACAGGCGTTTCGAAATGAGCAGTTCTTC.